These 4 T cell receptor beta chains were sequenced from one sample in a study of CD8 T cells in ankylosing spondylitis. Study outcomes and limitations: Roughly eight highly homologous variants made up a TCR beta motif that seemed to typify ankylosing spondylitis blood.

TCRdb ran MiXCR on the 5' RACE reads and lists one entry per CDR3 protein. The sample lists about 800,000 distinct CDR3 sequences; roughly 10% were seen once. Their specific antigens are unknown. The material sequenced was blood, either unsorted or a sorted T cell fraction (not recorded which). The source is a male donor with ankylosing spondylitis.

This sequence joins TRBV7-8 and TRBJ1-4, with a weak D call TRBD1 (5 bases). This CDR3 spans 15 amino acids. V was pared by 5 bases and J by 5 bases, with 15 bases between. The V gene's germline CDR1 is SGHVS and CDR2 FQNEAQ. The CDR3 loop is CASSREGLINEKLFF. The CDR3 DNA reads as TGTGCCAGCAGCAGAGAGGGACTGATAAATGAAAAACTGTTTTTT.

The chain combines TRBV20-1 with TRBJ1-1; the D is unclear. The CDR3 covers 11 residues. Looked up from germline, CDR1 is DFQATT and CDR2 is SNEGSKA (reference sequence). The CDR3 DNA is TGCAGGGCCCTACTTAACACTGAAGCTTTCTTT. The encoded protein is CRALLNTEAFF.

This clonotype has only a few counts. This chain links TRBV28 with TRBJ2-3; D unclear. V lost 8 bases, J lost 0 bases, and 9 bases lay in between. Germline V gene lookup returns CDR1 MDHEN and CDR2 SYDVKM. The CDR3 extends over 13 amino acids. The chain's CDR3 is CASLESSTDTQYF. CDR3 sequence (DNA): TGTGCCAGCCTAGAATCTAGCACAGATACGCAGTATTTT.

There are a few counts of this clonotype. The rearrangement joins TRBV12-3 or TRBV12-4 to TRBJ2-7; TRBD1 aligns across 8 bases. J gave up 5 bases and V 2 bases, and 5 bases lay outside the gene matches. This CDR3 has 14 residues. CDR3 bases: TGTGCCAGCAGTTTAACAGGGGGACACCACGAGCAGTACTTC. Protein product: CASSLTGGHHEQYF.